The 30 T cell receptor beta chains reported below all come from one sample, sequenced in a study of response to subunit inactivated influenza vaccine. TCRdb fed the RT-PCR reads into MiXCR, producing one record per CDR3 protein. The sample lists more than 450,000 distinct CDR3 sequences; approximately 10% were seen once. This sample also appeared in a second study, on T cells expressing NK-cell markers. That report adds: With UMIs, 5'RACE template switching was used to make TCR beta cDNA.

Specimen: PBMCs from blood, collected on the day of vaccination. The source of these receptors is a man aged 50-60 years who received an inactivated influenza vaccine.

This clonotype was observed many times. The junction departs from germline at one end; a sequencing error may be responsible. The CDR3 spells CASSRGRADTQYF. The CDR3 DNA sequence: TGTGCTAGCAGCAGAGGACGGGCAGATACGCAGTATTTT. The V gene is TRBV7-7, the J gene TRBJ2-3; D remains ambiguous. CDR1 and CDR2 (germline): SSHAT, FNYEAQ (reference sequence). The CDR3 consists of 13 residues.

This clonotype has a count of ten or more. This chain links TRBV5-1 with TRBJ2-3; D gene uncertain. CDR1 SGHRS and CDR2 YFSETQ come from the germline V gene. The V end lost 3 bases, the J end lost 4 bases, and 12 bases lay between the germline ends. This CDR3 comprises 14 residues. In DNA form, the CDR3 reads TGCGCCAGCAGCTCAGGCGCGACCTCAGATACGCAGTATTTT. Residues: CASSSGATSDTQYF.

V usage is TRBV7-2 and J usage is TRBJ1-6; D is ambiguous. V lost 3 bases and J 8 bases, leaving 11 bases between the germline ends. CDR1 is SGHTA, CDR2 FQGNSA, per germline. The CDR3 has 14 residues. The CDR3 DNA follows: TGTGCCAGCAGCTTGCGGGTCTCGGATTCACCCCTCCACTTT. Its translation: CASSLRVSDSPLHF.

This clonotype was found a few times. This rearrangement joins TRBV7-2 to TRBJ2-5, with 7 bases identical to TRBD2. The CDR3 has 17 residues. The junction had 14 bases not matched to a gene; V was cut back by 4 bases and J by 3 bases. The V gene's germline CDR1 is SGHTA and CDR2 FQGNSA. CDR3 sequence reads: CASSSTYIWSGEETQYF. In DNA form, the CDR3 reads TGTGCCAGCAGCTCCACGTATATTTGGAGCGGGGAAGAGACCCAGTACTTC.

This clonotype was recorded a few times. This rearrangement joins TRBV7-3 to TRBJ2-3; TRBD2 matches at 8 bases. Germline loops: CDR1 SGHTA, CDR2 FQGTGA. V shed 1 base, J shed 5 bases, and the junction held 8 bases outside the gene matches. This CDR3 has 16 amino acids. DNA for the CDR3: TGTGCCAGCAGCTTAAGGGGCGGGAGGCGTGGAGATACGCAGTATTTT. This codes for CASSLRGGRRGDTQYF.

The chain carries TRBV4-2 and TRBJ2-1; no clear D. The CDR3 length is 14 residues. Per the germline V gene, CDR1 is LGHNA and CDR2 is YNFKEQ. V was cut by 2 bases and J by 5 bases, with 10 bases left in between. CDR3 nucleotides: TGTGCCAGCAGCCAATTTGCATCCAACAATGAGCAGTTCTTC. Its translation: CASSQFASNNEQFF.

This clonotype was seen a handful of times. The chain is built from TRBV5-1 and TRBJ1-3, with 9 bases aligning to TRBD1. Germline V gene data show CDR1 as SGHRS and CDR2 as YFSETQ. The trim removed 4 bases at V and 0 bases at J, leaving 11 bases unmatched. The CDR3 extends over 18 amino acids. This CDR3 is CASSPDRGPPSSGNTIYF. The CDR3 nucleotides read TGCGCCAGCAGCCCGGACAGGGGTCCACCCAGCTCTGGAAACACCATATATTTT.

This chain links TRBV15 with TRBJ1-1, with D uncertain. In germline, CDR1 is LNHNV, CDR2 YYDKDF (reference sequence). Trimming took off 2 bases at V and 0 bases at J, with 7 bases between the two ends. The CDR3 covers 14 residues. The DNA for the CDR3 is TGTGCCACCAGCAGAAGACGGGTGAACACTGAAGCTTTCTTT. It is translated as CATSRRRVNTEAFF.

The chain joins TRBV4-3 to TRBJ2-7; 11 bases fit TRBD1. Germline V lookup: CDR1 LGHNA, CDR2 YSLEER. The CDR3 has 15 amino acids. Trimming cost V 5 bases and J 3 bases; bases outside gene matches: 6. The CDR3 here is CASSEGTGGFYEQYF. The CDR3 DNA reads TGCGCCAGCAGCGAAGGGACAGGGGGTTTCTACGAGCAGTACTTC.

This clonotype has only a few counts. The rearrangement links TRBV6-1 to TRBJ1-6; D might be TRBD1 (6 bases). Germline CDR1 reads MNHNS; CDR2 reads SASEGT. Trimming pared 6 bases from V and 7 bases from J, leaving 16 bases between. The CDR3 totals 15 residues. CDR3 region: CASRPPQGPNSPLHF. Here the CDR3 DNA reads TGTGCCAGCAGACCCCCCCAGGGGCCAAATTCACCCCTCCACTTT.

The chain carries TRBV20-1 and TRBJ2-7; D not resolved. Germline CDR1 and CDR2: DFQATT and SNEGSKA (reference sequence). There are 14 residues in the CDR3. V lost 0 bases and J lost 4, with 13 bases in between. The CDR3 region has the DNA TGCAGTGCTAGAGAGGGGTGGGGTCCGTACGAGCAGTACTTC. Its protein product is CSAREGWGPYEQYF.

The V and J genes are TRBV3-1 and TRBJ1-6; the D gene is possibly TRBD1 (6 bases). The germline CDR1 and CDR2 sequences are LGHDT and YNNKEL (reference sequence). Between the trimmed V and J ends, which lost 4 bases and 7 bases, there was a span of 17 bases. The CDR3 loop spans 16 amino acids. In DNA form, the CDR3 reads TGTGCCAGCAGCCCCCGGGACACGGGAGGGAATTCACCCCTCCACTTT. This translates into CASSPRDTGGNSPLHF.

The rearrangement uses TRBV20-1 and TRBJ2-1, with D possibly called TRBD1 or TRBD2 (6 bases each). Trimming stripped 2 bases from V and 2 bases from J, with 19 bases between. Germline V gene sequence: CDR1 DFQATT, CDR2 SNEGSKA (reference sequence). The CDR3 runs 17 residues. The CDR3 bases are TGCAGTGCTAGACCCCTGGGGGCGGGGCGGACCTACAATGAGCAGTTCTTC. It translates to CSARPLGAGRTYNEQFF.

This clonotype was recorded at least ten times. The CDR3 protein is CASSVRQGVIDEQFF. The CDR3 DNA reads as TGTGCCAGCTCAGTCCGCCAGGGGGTTATAGATGAGCAGTTCTTC. The chain joins TRBV18 to TRBJ2-1, with 7 nucleotides matching TRBD1. Losses at the gene ends were 5 bases for V and 8 bases for J; bases not matched to a gene: 12. Germline V lookup: CDR1 KGHSH, CDR2 LQKENI. The CDR3 covers 15 residues. Filled out from reference TRBV18 and TRBJ2-1, the complete variable domain reads NAGVMQNPRHLVRRRGQEARLRCSPMKGHSHVYWYRQLPEEGLKFMVYLQKENIIDESGMPKERFSAEFPKEGPSILRIQQVVRGDSAAYFCASSVRQGVIDEQFFGPGTRLTVL.

This clonotype has only a few counts. This sequence joins TRBV29-1 and TRBJ2-7; D might be TRBD1 (6 bases). The length of the CDR3 is 14 residues. CDR1 is SQVTM and CDR2 is ANQGSEA in the germline V gene. V lost 1 base and J lost 6, with 16 bases in between. CDR3 sequence: CSVEVSGVGVEQYF. For the CDR3, the DNA is TGCAGCGTTGAAGTCTCAGGGGTTGGGGTCGAGCAGTACTTC.

The V call is TRBV28, the J call TRBJ1-2; a possible D gene is TRBD1 (6 bases). CDR1 is MDHEN and CDR2 is SYDVKM in the germline V gene. Trimming removed 11 bases at V and 6 bases at J, with 19 bases between. This CDR3 region has 13 residues. This CDR3 is CAVLGGARNGYTF. The CDR3 bases are TGTGCCGTCCTGGGGGGGGCGAGGAATGGCTACACCTTC.

This clonotype appeared a few times. This chain joins TRBV5-1 and TRBJ2-2, with D perhaps matching TRBD1 (6 bases). The CDR3 contains 15 residues. Germline V gene sequence: CDR1 SGHRS, CDR2 YFSETQ. The V end lost 4 bases, the J end lost 5 bases, and 15 bases lay between the germline ends. CDR3 DNA sequence: TGCGCCAGCAGCGTACAGGGATTGAGGACCGGGGAGCTGTTTTTT. Protein sequence: CASSVQGLRTGELFF. Filled out from reference TRBV5-1 and TRBJ2-2, the complete variable domain reads KAGVTQTPRYLIKTRGQQVTLSCSPISGHRSVSWYQQTPGQGLQFLFEYFSETQRNKGNFPGRFSGRQFSNSRSEMNVSTLELGDSALYLCASSVQGLRTGELFFGEGSRLTVL.

This clonotype has a single count. The chain carries TRBV18 and TRBJ2-3; D not resolved. CDR3 size: 14 residues. V was shortened by 0 bases and J by 4 bases, with 8 bases between the two germline ends. Germline V lookup: CDR1 KGHSH, CDR2 LQKENI. The CDR3 sequence is CASSPPAHPDTQYF. The CDR3 DNA reads TGTGCCAGCTCACCACCGGCACACCCAGATACGCAGTATTTT.

The chain joins TRBV6-6 to TRBJ2-7; D remains unclear. The V end lost 6 bases, the J end lost 7 bases, and 10 bases lay between the germline ends. Per the germline V gene, CDR1 is MNHNY and CDR2 is SVGAGI (reference sequence). This CDR3 region has 11 residues. The DNA for the CDR3 is TGTGCCAGCAGCGGTCTTTGGGAGCAGTACTTC. The encoded protein is CASSGLWEQYF.

This clonotype was picked up a small number of times. The DNA of the CDR3 is TGTGCCAGCAGCTCAGCAGGGGTTGGTCAGCCCCAGCATTTT. The encoded protein is CASSSAGVGQPQHF. The chain recombines TRBV7-8 with TRBJ1-5; a possible D gene is TRBD1 (6 bases). Deletions cut 4 bases from V and 6 bases from J, with 13 bases between. From germline, CDR1 is SGHVS and CDR2 FQNEAQ. CDR3 length equals 14 residues.

The genes are TRBV5-6 and TRBJ2-4; D is possibly TRBD2 (6 bases). V was pared by 4 bases and J by 8 bases, with 19 bases between. CDR1 and CDR2 from the germline V gene are SGHDT and YYEEEE. CDR3 length: 15 residues. The CDR3 protein is CASSLPGLGSDIQYF. In nucleotides, the CDR3 is TGTGCCAGCAGCCTACCGGGACTGGGGTCGGACATTCAGTACTTC.

This clonotype has a handful of counts. The chain links TRBV11-2 to TRBJ2-3; TRBD2 might be the D (6 bases). The V gene's germline CDR1 is SGHAT and CDR2 FQNNGV. Trimming took 1 base from V and 4 from J, leaving 9 bases between them. The CDR3 has 14 residues. The CDR3 bases are TGTGCCAGCAGCTTAGGGGGGGAGGCAGATACGCAGTATTTT. Encoded protein: CASSLGGEADTQYF. The full variable domain, its missing parts supplied by reference TRBV11-2 and TRBJ2-3, is EAGVAQSPRYKIIEKRQSVAFWCNPISGHATLYWYQQILGQGPKLLIQFQNNGVVDDSQLPKDRFSAERLKGVDSTLKIQPAKLEDSAVYLCASSLGGEADTQYFGPGTRLTVL.

The chain links TRBV6-1 to TRBJ2-7, with D perhaps matching TRBD1 or TRBD2 (7 bases each). The CDR3 totals 14 residues. Germline-derived CDR1 and CDR2 are MNHNS and SASEGT. Trimming cost V 5 bases and J 9 bases, with 20 bases left between them. DNA of the CDR3: TGTGCCAGCAGTCCCCCGGGGAGGGGGCGGGGGCAGTACTTC. Residues: CASSPPGRGRGQYF.

This clonotype appeared a few times. The chain is built from TRBV20-1 and TRBJ2-3; D uncertain. This CDR3 spans 13 amino acids. V was shortened by 5 bases and J by 9 bases, with 18 bases between the two germline ends. CDR1 is DFQATT, CDR2 SNEGSKA, per germline (reference sequence). The CDR3 protein is CSASPVIPETQYF. DNA of the CDR3: TGCAGTGCTTCGCCGGTTATCCCGGAAACGCAGTATTTT.

This clonotype was found a few times. The chain uses TRBV21-1 and TRBJ2-5; no DNA check was done on the table's D call, TRBD2. TRBV21-1 is a pseudogene locus. The CDR3 runs 15 residues. The CDR3 nucleotides are TGTGCCAGCAGCCGAAATCCGGGACTGGCGGCGACCCAGTACTTC. This encodes CASSRNPGLAATQYF.

There are many counts of this clonotype. The J gene is TRBJ2-2, the V gene TRBV11-2; D is ambiguous. The CDR3 spans 13 residues. Trimming left V 2 bases short and J 5 bases short, with 6 bases between. Germline V gene data show CDR1 as SGHAT and CDR2 as FQNNGV. The CDR3 DNA sequence: TGTGCCAGCAGCTTAAAGAGGACCGGGGAGCTGTTTTTT. Amino acid sequence: CASSLKRTGELFF.

The chain has TRBV30 and TRBJ2-1; D is uncertain. V lost 5 bases and J lost 8, with 13 bases in between. CDR3 length: 12 amino acids. Germline values: CDR1 GTSNPN, CDR2 SVGIG (reference sequence). CDR3 in amino acids: CAWALSSDEQFF. CDR3 nucleotides: TGTGCCTGGGCACTTAGCAGCGATGAGCAGTTCTTC.

This clonotype was observed a few times. The chain couples TRBV6-1 to TRBJ2-5, with 9 bases identical to TRBD1. Germline V gene data show CDR1 as MNHNS and CDR2 as SASEGT. The CDR3 has 15 residues. Trimming cost V 6 bases and J 5 bases; bases outside gene matches: 10. The CDR3 sequence is CASRGQGGVTETQYF. CDR3 in DNA: TGTGCCAGCAGGGGACAGGGAGGGGTTACTGAGACCCAGTACTTC.

Many counts were recorded for this clonotype. The chain combines TRBV29-1 with TRBJ2-5, with 10 bases matching TRBD1. The J segment lost 1 base and the V segment lost 3 bases, leaving 14 bases of the junction unmatched. This CDR3 spans 18 amino acids. Germline V lookup: CDR1 SQVTM, CDR2 ANQGSEA. CDR3 sequence reads: CSVDTPGQGTGFQETQYF. The CDR3 nucleotides are TGCAGCGTTGACACTCCGGGACAGGGGACTGGCTTCCAAGAGACCCAGTACTTC.

This sequence joins TRBV6-7 and TRBJ1-1; D unresolved. TRBV6-7 is marked as an open reading frame, function uncertain. Trimming took off 2 bases at V and 2 bases at J, with 12 bases between the two ends. There are 15 residues in the CDR3. CDR3 in DNA: TGTGCCAGCAGTTACGATGGGGAGGCAAACACTGAAGCTTTCTTT. Translating it yields CASSYDGEANTEAFF.